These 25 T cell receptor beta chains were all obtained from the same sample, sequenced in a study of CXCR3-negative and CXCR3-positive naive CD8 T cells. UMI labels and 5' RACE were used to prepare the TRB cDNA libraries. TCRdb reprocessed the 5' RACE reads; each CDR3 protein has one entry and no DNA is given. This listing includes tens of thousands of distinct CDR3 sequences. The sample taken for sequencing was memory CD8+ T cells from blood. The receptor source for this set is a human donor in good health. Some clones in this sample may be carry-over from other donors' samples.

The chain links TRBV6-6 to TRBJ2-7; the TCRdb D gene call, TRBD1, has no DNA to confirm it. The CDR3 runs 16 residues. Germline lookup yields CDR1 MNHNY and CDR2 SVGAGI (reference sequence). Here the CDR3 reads CASSYSKTGSSYEQYF.

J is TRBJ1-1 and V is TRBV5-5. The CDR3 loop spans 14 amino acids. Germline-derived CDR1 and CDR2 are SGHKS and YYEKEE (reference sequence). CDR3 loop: CASSLVTPNTEAFF. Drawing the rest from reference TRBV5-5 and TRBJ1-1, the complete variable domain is DAGVTQSPTHLIKTRGQQVTLRCSPISGHKSVSWYQQVLGQGPQFIFQYYEKEERGRGNFPDRFSARQFPNYSSELNVNALLLGDSALYLCASSLVTPNTEAFFGQGTRLTVV.

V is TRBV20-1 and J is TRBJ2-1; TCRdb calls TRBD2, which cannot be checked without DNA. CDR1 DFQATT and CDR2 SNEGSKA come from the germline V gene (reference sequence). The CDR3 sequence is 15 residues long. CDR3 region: CSARGLAGESNEQFF.

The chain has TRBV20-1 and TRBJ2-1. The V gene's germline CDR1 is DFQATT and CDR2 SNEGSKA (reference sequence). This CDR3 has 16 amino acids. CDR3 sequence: CSAIRPLTGDRGEQFF.

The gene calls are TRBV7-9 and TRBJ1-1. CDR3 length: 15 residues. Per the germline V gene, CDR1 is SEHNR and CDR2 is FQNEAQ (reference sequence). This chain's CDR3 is CATSLVNEGFTEAFF. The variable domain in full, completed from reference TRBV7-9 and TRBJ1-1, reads DTGVSQNPRHKITKRGQNVTFRCDPISEHNRLYWYRQTLGQGPEFLTYFQNEAQLEKSRLLSDRFSAERPKGSFSTLEIQRTEQGDSAMYLCATSLVNEGFTEAFFGQGTRLTVV.

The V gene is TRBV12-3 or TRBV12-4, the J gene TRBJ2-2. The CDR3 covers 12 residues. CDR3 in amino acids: CASSLLTGELFF.

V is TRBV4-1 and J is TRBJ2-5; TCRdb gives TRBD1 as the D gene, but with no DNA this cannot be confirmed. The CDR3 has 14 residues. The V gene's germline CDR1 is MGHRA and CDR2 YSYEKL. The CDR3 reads CASSQNRGKETQYF.

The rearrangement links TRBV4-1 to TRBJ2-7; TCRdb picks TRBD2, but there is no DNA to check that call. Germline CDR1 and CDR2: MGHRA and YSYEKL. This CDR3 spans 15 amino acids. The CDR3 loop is CASSQSLAGVYEQYF.

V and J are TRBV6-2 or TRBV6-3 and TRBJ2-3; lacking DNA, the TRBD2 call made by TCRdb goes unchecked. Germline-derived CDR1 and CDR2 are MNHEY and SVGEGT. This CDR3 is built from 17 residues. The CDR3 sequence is CASSLRRASGLTDTQYF.

This CDR3 is CASSVGGTGWDEQFF. This chain links TRBV6-4 with TRBJ2-1; without DNA, the TCRdb call of TRBD1 cannot be checked. Germline-derived CDR1 and CDR2 are MRHNA and SNTAGT. CDR3 size: 15 residues.

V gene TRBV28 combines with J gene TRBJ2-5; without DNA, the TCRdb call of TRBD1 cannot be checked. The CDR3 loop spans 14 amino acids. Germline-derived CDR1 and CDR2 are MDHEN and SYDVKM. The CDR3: CASSSRTDQETQYF.

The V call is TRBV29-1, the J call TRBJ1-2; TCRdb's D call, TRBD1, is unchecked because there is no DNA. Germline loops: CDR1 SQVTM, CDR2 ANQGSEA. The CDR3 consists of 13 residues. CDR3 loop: CSVEGDTHYGYTF.

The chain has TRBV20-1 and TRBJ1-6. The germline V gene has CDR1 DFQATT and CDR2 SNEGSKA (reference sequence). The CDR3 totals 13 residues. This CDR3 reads CSARDGEISPLHF.

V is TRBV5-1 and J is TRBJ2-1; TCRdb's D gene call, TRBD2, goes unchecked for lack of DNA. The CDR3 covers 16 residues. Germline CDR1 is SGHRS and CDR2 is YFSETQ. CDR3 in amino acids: CASSLSYGGGENEQFF.

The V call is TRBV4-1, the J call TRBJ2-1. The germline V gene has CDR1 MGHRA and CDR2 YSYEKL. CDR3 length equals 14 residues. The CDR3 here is CASSQPITGNEQFF.

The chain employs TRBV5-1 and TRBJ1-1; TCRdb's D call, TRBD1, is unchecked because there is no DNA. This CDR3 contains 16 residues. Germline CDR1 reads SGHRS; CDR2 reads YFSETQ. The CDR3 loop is CASSLLGDRVYSEAFF.

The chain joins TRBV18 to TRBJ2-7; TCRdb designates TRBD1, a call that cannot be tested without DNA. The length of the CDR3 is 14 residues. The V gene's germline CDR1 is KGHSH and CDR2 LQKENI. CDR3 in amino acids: CASSPGTGDYEQYF.

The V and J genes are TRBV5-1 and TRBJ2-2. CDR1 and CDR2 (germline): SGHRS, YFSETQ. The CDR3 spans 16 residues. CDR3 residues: CASSKYSQSITGGLFF.

CDR3 loop: CASRHGENTEAFF. The V gene is TRBV6-5, the J gene TRBJ1-1. CDR3 length: 13 residues. The germline V gene has CDR1 MNHEY and CDR2 SVGAGI.

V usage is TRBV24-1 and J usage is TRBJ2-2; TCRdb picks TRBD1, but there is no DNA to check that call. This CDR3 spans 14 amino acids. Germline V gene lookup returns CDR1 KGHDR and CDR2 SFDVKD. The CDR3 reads CATSSDSDTGELFF.

The CDR3 sequence: CSVGLADLNDEQYF. The chain recombines TRBV29-1 with TRBJ2-7; no DNA is available, so the TRBD2 call from TCRdb remains unchecked. Germline CDR1 reads SQVTM; CDR2 reads ANQGSEA. The CDR3 is made up of 14 amino acids.

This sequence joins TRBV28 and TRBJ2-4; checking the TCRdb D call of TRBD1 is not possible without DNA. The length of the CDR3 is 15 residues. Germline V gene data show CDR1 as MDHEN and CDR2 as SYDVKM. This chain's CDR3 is CASSIPGTGKNIQYF.

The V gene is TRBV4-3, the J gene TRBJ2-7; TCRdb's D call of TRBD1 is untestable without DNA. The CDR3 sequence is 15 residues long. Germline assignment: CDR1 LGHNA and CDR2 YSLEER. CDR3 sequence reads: CASSQSTGDFYEQYF.

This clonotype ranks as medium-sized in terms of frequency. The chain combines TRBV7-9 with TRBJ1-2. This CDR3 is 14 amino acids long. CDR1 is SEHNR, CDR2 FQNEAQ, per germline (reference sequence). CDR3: CASSFTAETKGYTF.

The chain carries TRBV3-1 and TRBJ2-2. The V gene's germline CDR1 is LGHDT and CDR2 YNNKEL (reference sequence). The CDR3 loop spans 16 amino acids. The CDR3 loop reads CASSQERREITGELFF. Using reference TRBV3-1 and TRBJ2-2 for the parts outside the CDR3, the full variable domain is DTAVSQTPKYLVTQMGNDKSIKCEQNLGHDTMYWYKQDSKKFLKIMFSYNNKELIINETVPNRFSPKSPDKAHLNLHINSLELGDSAVYFCASSQERREITGELFFGEGSRLTVL.